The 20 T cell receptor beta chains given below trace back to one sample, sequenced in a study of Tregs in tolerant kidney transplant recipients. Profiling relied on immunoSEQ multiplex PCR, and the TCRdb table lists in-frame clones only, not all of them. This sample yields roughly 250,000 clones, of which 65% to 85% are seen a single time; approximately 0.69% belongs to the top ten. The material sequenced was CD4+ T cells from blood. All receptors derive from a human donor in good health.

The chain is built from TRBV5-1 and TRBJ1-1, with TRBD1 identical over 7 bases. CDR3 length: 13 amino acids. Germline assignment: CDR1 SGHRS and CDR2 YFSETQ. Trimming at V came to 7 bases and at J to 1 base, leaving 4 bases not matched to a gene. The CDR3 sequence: CASRTGTNTEAFF. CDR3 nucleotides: TGCGCCAGCCGGACAGGAACGAACACTGAAGCTTTCTTT. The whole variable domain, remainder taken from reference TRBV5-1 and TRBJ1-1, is KAGVTQTPRYLIKTRGQQVTLSCSPISGHRSVSWYQQTPGQGLQFLFEYFSETQRNKGNFPGRFSGRQFSNSRSEMNVSTLELGDSALYLCASRTGTNTEAFFGQGTRLTVV.

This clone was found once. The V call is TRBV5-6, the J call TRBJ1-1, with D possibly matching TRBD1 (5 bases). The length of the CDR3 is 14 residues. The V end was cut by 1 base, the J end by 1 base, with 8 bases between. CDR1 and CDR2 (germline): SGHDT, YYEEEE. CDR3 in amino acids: CASSLTGPNTEAFF. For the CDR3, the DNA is TGTGCCAGCAGCTTGACAGGCCCGAACACTGAAGCTTTCTTT.

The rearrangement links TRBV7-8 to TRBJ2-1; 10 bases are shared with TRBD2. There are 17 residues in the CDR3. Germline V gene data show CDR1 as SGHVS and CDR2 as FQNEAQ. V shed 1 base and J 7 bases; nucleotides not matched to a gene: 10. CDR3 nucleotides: TGTGCCAGCAGCTTAGACCCCCCAGCGGGAGGGGAAAATGAGCAGTTCTTC. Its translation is CASSLDPPAGGENEQFF.

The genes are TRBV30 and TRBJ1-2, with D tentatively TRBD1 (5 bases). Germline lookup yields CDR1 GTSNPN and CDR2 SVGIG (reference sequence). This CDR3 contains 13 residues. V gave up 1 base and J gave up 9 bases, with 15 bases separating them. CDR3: CAWSATQRGSYTF. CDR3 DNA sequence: TGTGCCTGGAGTGCTACCCAACGGGGGAGCTACACCTTC.

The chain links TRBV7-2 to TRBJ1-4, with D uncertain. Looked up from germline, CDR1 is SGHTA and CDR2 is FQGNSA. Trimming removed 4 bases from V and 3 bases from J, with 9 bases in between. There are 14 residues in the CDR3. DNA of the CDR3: TGTGCCAGCAGCTCTTTACCGGCTAATGAAAAACTGTTTTTT. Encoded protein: CASSSLPANEKLFF.

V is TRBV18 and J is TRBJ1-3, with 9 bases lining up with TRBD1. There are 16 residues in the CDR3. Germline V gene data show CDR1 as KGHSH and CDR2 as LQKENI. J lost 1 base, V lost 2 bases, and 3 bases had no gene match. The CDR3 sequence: CASSPEGTGSGNTIYF. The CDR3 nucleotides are TGTGCCAGCTCACCAGAAGGGACAGGGTCTGGAAACACCATATATTTT.

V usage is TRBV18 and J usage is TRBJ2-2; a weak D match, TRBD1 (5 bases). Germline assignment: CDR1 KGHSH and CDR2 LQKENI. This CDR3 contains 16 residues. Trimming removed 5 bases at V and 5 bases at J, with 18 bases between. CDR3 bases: TGTGCCAGCTCAGAACAGGAATCTAGTTGGACCGGGGAGCTGTTTTTT. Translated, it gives CASSEQESSWTGELFF.

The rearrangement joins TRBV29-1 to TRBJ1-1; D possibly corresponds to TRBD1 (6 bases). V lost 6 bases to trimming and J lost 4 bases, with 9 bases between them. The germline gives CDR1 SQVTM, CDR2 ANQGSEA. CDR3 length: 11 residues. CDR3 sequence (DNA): TGCAGCGTCGAGACAGGCACTGAAGCTTTCTTT. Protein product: CSVETGTEAFF.

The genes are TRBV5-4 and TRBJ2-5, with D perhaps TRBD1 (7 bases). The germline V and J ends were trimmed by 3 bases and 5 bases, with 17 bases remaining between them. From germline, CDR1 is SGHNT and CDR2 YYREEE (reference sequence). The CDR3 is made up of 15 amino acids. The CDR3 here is CASSYGARGDETQYF. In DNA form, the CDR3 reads TGTGCCAGCAGCTACGGGGCCAGGGGGGATGAGACCCAGTACTTC. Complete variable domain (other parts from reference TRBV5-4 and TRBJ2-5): ETGVTQSPTHLIKTRGQQVTLRCSSQSGHNTVSWYQQALGQGPQFIFQYYREEENGRGNFPPRFSGLQFPNYSSELNVNALELDDSALYLCASSYGARGDETQYFGPGTRLLVL.

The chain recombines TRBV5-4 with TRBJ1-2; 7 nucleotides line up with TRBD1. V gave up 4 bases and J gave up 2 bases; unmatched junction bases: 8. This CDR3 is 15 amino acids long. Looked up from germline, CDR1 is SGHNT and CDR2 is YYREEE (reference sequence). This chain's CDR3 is CASSPGDRVNYGYTF. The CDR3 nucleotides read TGTGCCAGCAGCCCGGGTGACAGGGTGAACTATGGCTACACCTTC.

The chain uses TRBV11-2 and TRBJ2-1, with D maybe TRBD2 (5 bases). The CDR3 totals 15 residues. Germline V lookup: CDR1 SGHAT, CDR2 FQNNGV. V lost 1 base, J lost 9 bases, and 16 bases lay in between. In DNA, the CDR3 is TGTGCCAGCAGCTTAGTCTTTTCGGGGTCTGGTGAGCAGTTCTTC. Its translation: CASSLVFSGSGEQFF.

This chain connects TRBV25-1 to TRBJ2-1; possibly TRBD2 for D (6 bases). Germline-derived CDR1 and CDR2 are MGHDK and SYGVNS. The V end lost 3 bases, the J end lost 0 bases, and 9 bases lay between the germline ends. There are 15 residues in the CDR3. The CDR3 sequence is CASSESGVSYNEQFF. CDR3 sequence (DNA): TGTGCCAGCAGTGAGTCGGGAGTCTCCTACAATGAGCAGTTCTTC.

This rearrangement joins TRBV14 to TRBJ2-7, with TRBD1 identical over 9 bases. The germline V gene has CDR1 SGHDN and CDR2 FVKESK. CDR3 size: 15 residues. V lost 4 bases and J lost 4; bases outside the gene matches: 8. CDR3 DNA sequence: TGTGCCAGCAGCCTTACCGGGACAGGGACGTACGAGCAGTACTTC. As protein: CASSLTGTGTYEQYF.

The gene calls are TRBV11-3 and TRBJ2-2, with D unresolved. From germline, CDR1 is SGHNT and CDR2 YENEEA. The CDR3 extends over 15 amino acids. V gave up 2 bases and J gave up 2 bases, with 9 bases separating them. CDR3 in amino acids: CASSLWTGNTGELFF. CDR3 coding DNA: TGTGCCAGCAGCTTATGGACCGGCAACACCGGGGAGCTGTTTTTT.

The DNA for the CDR3 is TGTGCCAGCATCTATGGGGCCCTCCTCTCCTACGAGCAGTACTTC. Its protein is CASIYGALLSYEQYF. The gene calls are TRBV6-1 and TRBJ2-7, with a tentative D call TRBD1 (5 bases). The V gene's germline CDR1 is MNHNS and CDR2 SASEGT. V was trimmed by 7 bases and J by 0 bases, leaving 16 bases between them. The length of the CDR3 is 15 residues.

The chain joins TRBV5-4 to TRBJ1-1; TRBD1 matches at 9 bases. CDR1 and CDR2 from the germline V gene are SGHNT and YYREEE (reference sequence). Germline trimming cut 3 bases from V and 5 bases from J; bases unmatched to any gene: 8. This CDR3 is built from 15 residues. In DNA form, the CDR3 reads TGTGCCAGCAGCTGGACCGACAGGGGGGGGACTGAAGCTTTCTTT. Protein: CASSWTDRGGTEAFF.

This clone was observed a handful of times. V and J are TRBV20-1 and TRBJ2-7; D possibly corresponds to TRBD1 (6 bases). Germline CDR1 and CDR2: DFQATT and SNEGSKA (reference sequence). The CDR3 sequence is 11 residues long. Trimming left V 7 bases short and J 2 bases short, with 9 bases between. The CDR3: CSGGLTYEQYF. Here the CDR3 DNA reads TGCAGTGGGGGGCTGACCTACGAGCAGTACTTC.

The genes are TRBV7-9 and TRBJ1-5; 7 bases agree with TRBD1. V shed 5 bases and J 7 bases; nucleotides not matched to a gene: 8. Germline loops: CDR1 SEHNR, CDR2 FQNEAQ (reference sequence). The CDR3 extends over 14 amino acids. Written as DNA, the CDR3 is TGTGCCAGCAGCCCGACAGGGAGTGGGCAGCCCCAGCATTTT. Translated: CASSPTGSGQPQHF. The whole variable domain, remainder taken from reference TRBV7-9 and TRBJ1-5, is DTGVSQNPRHKITKRGQNVTFRCDPISEHNRLYWYRQTLGQGPEFLTYFQNEAQLEKSRLLSDRFSAERPKGSFSTLEIQRTEQGDSAMYLCASSPTGSGQPQHFGDGTRLSIL.

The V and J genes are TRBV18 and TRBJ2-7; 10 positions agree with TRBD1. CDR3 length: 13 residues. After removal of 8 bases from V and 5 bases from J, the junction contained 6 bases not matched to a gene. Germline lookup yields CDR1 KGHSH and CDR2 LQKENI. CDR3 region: CASTDRGENEQYF. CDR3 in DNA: TGTGCCAGCACGGACAGGGGGGAGAACGAGCAGTACTTC.

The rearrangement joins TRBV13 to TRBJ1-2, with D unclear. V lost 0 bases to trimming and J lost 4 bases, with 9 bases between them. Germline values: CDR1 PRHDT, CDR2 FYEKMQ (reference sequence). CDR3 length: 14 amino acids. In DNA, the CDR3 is TGTGCCAGCAGCTTAGGCTGGGCAAGCTATGGCTACACCTTC. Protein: CASSLGWASYGYTF.